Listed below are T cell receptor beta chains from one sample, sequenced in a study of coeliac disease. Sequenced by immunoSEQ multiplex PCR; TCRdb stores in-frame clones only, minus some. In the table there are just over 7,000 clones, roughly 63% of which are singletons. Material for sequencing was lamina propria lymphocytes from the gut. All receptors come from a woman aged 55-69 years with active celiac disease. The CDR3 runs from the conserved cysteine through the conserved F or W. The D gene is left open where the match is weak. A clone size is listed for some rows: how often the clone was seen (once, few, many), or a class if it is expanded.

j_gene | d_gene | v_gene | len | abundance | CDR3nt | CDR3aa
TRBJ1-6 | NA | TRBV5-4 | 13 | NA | TGTGCCAGCAGCCCGGACCCGGGATCACCCCTCCACTTT | CASSPDPGSPLHF
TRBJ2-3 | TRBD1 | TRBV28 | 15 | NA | TGTGCCAGCATCCATGAACAGGGGGCTACGGATACGCAGTATTTT | CASIHEQGATDTQYF
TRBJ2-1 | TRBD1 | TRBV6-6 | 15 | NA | TGTGCCAGCAGCCCATCCGGGACAGGATCCAATGAGCAGTTCTTC | CASSPSGTGSNEQFF
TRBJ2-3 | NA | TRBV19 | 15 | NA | TGTGCCAGTACCCCCAACCCGGACTTTGGGGATACGCAGTATTTT | CASTPNPDFGDTQYF
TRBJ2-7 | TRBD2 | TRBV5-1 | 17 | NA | TGCGCCAGCAGCTGGAGGGGACTAGCGGGGGGGCCTGGCGAGCAGTACTTC | CASSWRGLAGGPGEQYF
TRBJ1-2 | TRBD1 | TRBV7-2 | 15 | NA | TGTGCCAGCAGCATCAGACAGGGCCGGGACTATGGCTACACCTTC | CASSIRQGRDYGYTF
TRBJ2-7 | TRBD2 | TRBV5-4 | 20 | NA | TGTGCCAGCAGCGCGGGGTCGCAACGACTAGCGGGAGGGCCAAAAAACGAGCAGTACTTC | CASSAGSQRLAGGPKNEQYF
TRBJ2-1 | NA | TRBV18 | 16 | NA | TGTGCCAGCTCACTTAACAGGGTTAACAATGGGGGTGAGCAGTTCTTC | CASSLNRVNNGGEQFF
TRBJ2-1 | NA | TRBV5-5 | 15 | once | TGTGCCAGCAGCTTCGGGGGGCTCTCCTACAATGAGCAGTTCTTC | CASSFGGLSYNEQFF
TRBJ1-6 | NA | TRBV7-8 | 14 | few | TGTGCCAGCCGGCACGCCCAGGGAAATTCACCCCTCCACTTT | CASRHAQGNSPLHF
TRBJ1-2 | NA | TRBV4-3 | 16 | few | TGCGCCAGCAGCCAAGATTACGTCAGGGCCACTCTTGGCTACACCTTC | CASSQDYVRATLGYTF
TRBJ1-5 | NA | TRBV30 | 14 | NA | TGTGCCTGGCAGGCACCCAATAGCAATCAGCCCCAGCATTTT | CAWQAPNSNQPQHF
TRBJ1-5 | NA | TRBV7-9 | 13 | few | TGTGCCAGCAGCTTATCGTCCGGTCAGCCCCAGCATTTT | CASSLSSGQPQHF